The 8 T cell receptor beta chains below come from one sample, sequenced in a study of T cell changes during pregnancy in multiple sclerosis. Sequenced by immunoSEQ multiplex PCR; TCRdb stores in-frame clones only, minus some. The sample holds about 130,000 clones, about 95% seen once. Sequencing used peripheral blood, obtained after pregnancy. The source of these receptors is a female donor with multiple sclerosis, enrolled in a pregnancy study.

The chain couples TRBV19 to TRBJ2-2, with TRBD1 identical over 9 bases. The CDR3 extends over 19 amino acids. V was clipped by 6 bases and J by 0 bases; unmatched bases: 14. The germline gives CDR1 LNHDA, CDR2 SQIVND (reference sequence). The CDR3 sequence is CASSRRSIGTGTNTGELFF. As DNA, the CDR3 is TGTGCCAGTAGCCGCCGAAGCATTGGGACAGGGACGAACACCGGGGAGCTGTTTTTT.

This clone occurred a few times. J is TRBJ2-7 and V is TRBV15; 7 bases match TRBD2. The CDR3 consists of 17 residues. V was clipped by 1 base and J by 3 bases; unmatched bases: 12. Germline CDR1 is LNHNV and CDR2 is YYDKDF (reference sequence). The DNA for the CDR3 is TGTGCCACCAGCAGAGGCCTCGCGGGATCTAGCGGCTACGAGCAGTACTTC. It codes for CATSRGLAGSSGYEQYF.

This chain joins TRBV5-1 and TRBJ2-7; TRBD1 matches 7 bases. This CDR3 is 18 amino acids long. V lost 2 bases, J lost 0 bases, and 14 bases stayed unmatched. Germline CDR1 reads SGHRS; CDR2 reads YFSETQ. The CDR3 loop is CASSFFGQADHSSYEQYF. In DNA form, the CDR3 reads TGCGCCAGCAGCTTTTTTGGACAGGCTGACCACAGCTCCTACGAGCAGTACTTC.

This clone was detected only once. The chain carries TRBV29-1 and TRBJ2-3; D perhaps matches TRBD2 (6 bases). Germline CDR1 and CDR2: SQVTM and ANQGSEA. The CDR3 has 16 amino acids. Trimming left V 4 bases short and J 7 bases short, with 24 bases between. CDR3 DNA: TGCAGCGTTGTGGGGGAAGATGGGCGGGATCGGAATACGCAGTATTTT. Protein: CSVVGEDGRDRNTQYF.

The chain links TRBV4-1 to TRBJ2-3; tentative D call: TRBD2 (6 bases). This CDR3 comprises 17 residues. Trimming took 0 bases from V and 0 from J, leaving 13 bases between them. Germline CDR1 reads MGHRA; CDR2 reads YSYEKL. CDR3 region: CASSQERGLHSTDTQYF. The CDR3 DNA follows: TGCGCCAGCAGCCAAGAGAGGGGACTTCATAGCACAGATACGCAGTATTTT.

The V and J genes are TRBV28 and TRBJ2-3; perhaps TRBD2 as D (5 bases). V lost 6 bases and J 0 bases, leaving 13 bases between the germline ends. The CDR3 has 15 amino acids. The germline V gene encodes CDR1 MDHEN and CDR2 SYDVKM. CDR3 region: CASSGGQASTDTQYF. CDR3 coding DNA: TGTGCCAGCAGCGGCGGGCAGGCCAGCACAGATACGCAGTATTTT.

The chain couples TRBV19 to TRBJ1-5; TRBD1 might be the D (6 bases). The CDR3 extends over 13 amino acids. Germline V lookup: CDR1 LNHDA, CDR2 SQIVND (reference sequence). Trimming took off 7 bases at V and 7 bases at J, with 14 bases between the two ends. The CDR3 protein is CASKDSLRQPQHF. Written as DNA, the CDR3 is TGTGCCAGTAAGGACAGCCTGAGGCAGCCCCAGCATTTT.

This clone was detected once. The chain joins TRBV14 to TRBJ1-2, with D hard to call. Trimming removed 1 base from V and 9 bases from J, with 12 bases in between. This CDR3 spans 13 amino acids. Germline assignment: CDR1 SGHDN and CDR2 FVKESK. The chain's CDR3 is CASSQAGSGSYTF. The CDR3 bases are TGTGCCAGCAGCCAAGCCGGGAGTGGTAGCTACACCTTC. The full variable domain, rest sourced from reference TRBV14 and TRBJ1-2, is EAGVTQFPSHSVIEKGQTVTLRCDPISGHDNLYWYRRVMGKEIKFLLHFVKESKQDESGMPNNRFLAERTGGTYSTLKVQPAELEDSGVYFCASSQAGSGSYTFGSGTRLTVV.